The 12 T cell receptor beta chains below come from one sample, sequenced in a study of technical replicates of blood from a few donors. Generated by immunoSEQ multiplex PCR, the TCRdb table keeps only in-frame clones and is missing some. The sample carries around 67,000 clones, about 95% recorded once. The material sequenced was T cells isolated from PBMCs. Receptors were obtained from a human donor in good health.

This clone was detected once. This rearrangement joins TRBV11-2 to TRBJ2-2; 11 bases fit TRBD1. Germline CDR1 and CDR2: SGHAT and FQNNGV. CDR3 size: 18 residues. V gave up 3 bases and J gave up 6 bases; unmatched junction bases: 12. DNA for the CDR3: TGTGCCAGCAGCTTGAGCCCGTTACCGGGACAGGGGGCCGGGGAGCTGTTTTTT. It specifies CASSLSPLPGQGAGELFF.

The V and J genes are TRBV27 and TRBJ2-7; 7 positions agree with TRBD2. Germline-derived CDR1 and CDR2 are MNHEY and SMNVEV (reference sequence). Trimming took 8 bases from V and 0 from J; bases not matched to a gene: 13. This CDR3 is 16 amino acids long. DNA for the CDR3: TGTGCCAGCGCCCAGCTAGCGGAAATTCGCTCCTACGAGCAGTACTTC. Protein: CASAQLAEIRSYEQYF.

Comment on this clone: Compared with germline, one end of the junction differs, possibly owing to a read error. This sequence joins TRBV28 and TRBJ1-5; 9 bases match TRBD1. This CDR3 is built from 18 residues. CDR1 is MDHEN, CDR2 SYDVKM, per germline. Written as DNA, the CDR3 is TGTGTCAGCAGTTCCATCCCGGACAGGGGATATAGCAATCAGCCCCAGCATTTT. Translating it yields CVSSSIPDRGYSNQPQHF.

The CDR3 spells CASSLSRNEQFF. The CDR3 DNA sequence: TGTGCCAGCAGCCTGAGTAGAAATGAGCAGTTCTTC. V gene TRBV7-8 combines with J gene TRBJ2-1, with D uncertain. CDR1 is SGHVS, CDR2 FQNEAQ, per germline. CDR3 size: 12 residues. V lost 5 bases and J 7 bases, leaving 9 bases between the germline ends.

This clone came up once. CDR3 in DNA: TGCAGCGTTGAATCCTCAGGCGTTGGCTACACCTTC. This gives the protein CSVESSGVGYTF. The chain combines TRBV29-1 with TRBJ1-2, with D unclear. CDR1 and CDR2 (germline): SQVTM, ANQGSEA. CDR3 length: 12 amino acids. V was trimmed by 2 bases and J by 7 bases, leaving 11 bases between them.

The chain has TRBV7-6 and TRBJ2-1; possibly TRBD2 for D (5 bases). Germline V gene lookup returns CDR1 SGHVS and CDR2 FNYEAQ. Trimming stripped 5 bases from V and 9 bases from J, with 11 bases between. CDR3 size: 12 residues. As DNA, the CDR3 is TGTGCCAGCAGCCCTAGGAGCGGTGAGCAGTTCTTC. Residues: CASSPRSGEQFF.

This chain uses TRBV5-1 with TRBJ2-4, with D possibly being TRBD2 (5 bases). Per germline, CDR1 SGHRS and CDR2 YFSETQ. CDR3 length: 15 amino acids. With 1 base removed from V and 0 bases from J, the gap between germline ends came to 8 bases. This chain's CDR3 is CASSLFGIAKNIQYF. The CDR3 DNA reads as TGCGCCAGCAGCTTGTTCGGGATAGCCAAAAACATTCAGTACTTC.

V is TRBV10-3 and J is TRBJ2-2; 8 bases are shared with TRBD1. With 4 bases clipped from V and 7 bases from J, the junction kept 5 bases outside the gene matches. CDR1 and CDR2 from the germline V gene are ENHRY and SYGVKD. The CDR3 contains 14 residues. The CDR3 DNA reads TGTGCCATCAGTGGTAACAGGGGGATCGGGGAGCTGTTTTTT. Amino acids: CAISGNRGIGELFF.

The V and J genes are TRBV28 and TRBJ2-3, with 8 nucleotides matching TRBD2. The CDR3 covers 16 residues. Trimming removed 5 bases from V and 4 bases from J; junction bases left unmatched: 11. Germline V gives CDR1 MDHEN, CDR2 SYDVKM. The CDR3 reads CASSPIAGPSADTQYF. DNA for the CDR3: TGTGCCAGCAGTCCAATAGCGGGACCCTCCGCAGATACGCAGTATTTT.

The chain is built from TRBV6-5 and TRBJ2-3; the match to TRBD2 covers 7 bases. J was trimmed by 2 bases and V by 2 bases; bases with no gene match: 4. CDR1 is MNHEY, CDR2 SVGAGI, per germline. This CDR3 is built from 15 residues. CDR3 region: CASSYGGGITDTQYF. Here the CDR3 DNA reads TGTGCCAGCAGTTACGGGGGGGGTATCACAGATACGCAGTATTTT.

The V gene is TRBV5-4, the J gene TRBJ1-1; D is perhaps TRBD1 (6 bases). The ends were cut back, 10 bases at V and 2 bases at J, with 12 bases in the middle. This CDR3 is built from 12 residues. The V gene's germline CDR1 is SGHNT and CDR2 YYREEE (reference sequence). The CDR3 DNA is TGTGCCGCCCGGGACACCAACACTGAAGCTTTCTTT. Its translation is CAARDTNTEAFF.

The chain carries TRBV2 and TRBJ2-1; no clear D gene. Looked up from germline, CDR1 is SNHLY and CDR2 is FYNNEI. V lost 3 bases and J lost 0, with 9 bases in between. This CDR3 comprises 15 residues. In nucleotides, the CDR3 is TGTGCCAGCAGTGATGTGTCGAGCTCCTACAATGAGCAGTTCTTC. Its translation: CASSDVSSSYNEQFF.